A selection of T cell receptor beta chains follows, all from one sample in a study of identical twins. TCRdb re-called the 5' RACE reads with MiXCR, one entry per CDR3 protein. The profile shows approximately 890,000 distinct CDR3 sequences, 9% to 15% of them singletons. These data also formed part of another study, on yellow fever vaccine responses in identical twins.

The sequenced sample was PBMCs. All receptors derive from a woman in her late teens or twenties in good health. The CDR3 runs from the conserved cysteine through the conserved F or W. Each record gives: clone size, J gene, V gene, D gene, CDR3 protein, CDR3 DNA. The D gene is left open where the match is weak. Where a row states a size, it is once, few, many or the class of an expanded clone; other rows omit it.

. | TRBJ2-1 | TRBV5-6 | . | CASSPIRGEQFF | TGTGCCAGCAGCCCGATCCGAGGTGAGCAGTTCTTC
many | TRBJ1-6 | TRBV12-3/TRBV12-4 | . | CASGQGYSPLHF | TGTGCCAGCGGTCAGGGGTATTCACCCCTCCACTTT
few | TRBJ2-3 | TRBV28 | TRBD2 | CASSHIAGGRSDTQYF | TGTGCCAGCAGTCATATAGCGGGGGGGCGGTCAGATACGCAGTATTTT
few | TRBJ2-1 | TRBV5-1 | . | CASRESGDGWQFF | TGCGCCAGCAGAGAATCAGGGGACGGATGGCAGTTCTTC
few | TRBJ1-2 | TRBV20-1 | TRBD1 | CSALGQGARDYGYTF | TGCAGTGCCCTGGGACAGGGGGCGAGGGACTATGGCTACACCTTC
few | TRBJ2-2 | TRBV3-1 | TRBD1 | CASSQGDRRTGELFF | TGTGCCAGCAGCCAGGGGGACAGGAGGACCGGGGAGCTGTTTTTT
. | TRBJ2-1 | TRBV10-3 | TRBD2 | CAISPLAGGYNEQFF | TGTGCCATCAGTCCACTAGCGGGAGGGTACAATGAGCAGTTCTTC
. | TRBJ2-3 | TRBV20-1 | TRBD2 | CSALNLGLAGGPSGETQYF | TGCAGTGCTCTAAACCTCGGACTAGCGGGGGGCCCTTCAGGGGAGACGCAGTATTTT
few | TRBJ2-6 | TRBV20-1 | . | CSARESSSGANVLTF | TGCAGTGCTAGAGAATCTAGCTCTGGGGCCAACGTCCTGACTTTC
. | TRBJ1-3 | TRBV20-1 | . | CSARTGNSGNTIYF | TGCAGTGCTAGAACAGGGAACTCTGGAAACACCATATATTTT
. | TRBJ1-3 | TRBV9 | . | CASSVLGGNTIYF | TGTGCCAGCAGCGTATTGGGCGGAAACACCATATATTTT
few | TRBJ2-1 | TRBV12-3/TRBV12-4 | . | CASSRAGFRFF | TGTGCCAGCAGCCGGGCCGGATTCAGGTTCTTC
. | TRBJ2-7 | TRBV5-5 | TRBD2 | CASSSRLAGVSEQYF | TGTGCCAGCAGCTCACGACTAGCGGGAGTTAGCGAGCAGTACTTC
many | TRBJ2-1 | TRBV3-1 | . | CASSQVQGGYNEQFF | TGTGCCAGCAGCCAAGTACAGGGTGGGTACAATGAGCAGTTCTTC
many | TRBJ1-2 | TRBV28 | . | CASRPGGSYGYTF | TGTGCCAGCAGACCCGGGGGGAGCTATGGCTACACCTTC
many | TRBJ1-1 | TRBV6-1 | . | CASSESGNTEAFF | TGTGCCAGCAGTGAATCAGGGAACACTGAAGCTTTCTTT
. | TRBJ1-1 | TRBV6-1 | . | CASSERVGTEAFF | TGTGCCAGCAGTGAACGGGTGGGAACTGAAGCTTTCTTT
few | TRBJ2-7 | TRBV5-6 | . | CASTPRGHPRYEQYF | TGTGCCAGCACCCCACGCGGGCATCCAAGGTACGAGCAGTACTTC
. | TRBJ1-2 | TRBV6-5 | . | CASSYLGEENGYTF | TGTGCCAGCAGTTACCTTGGGGAGGAGAATGGCTACACCTTC
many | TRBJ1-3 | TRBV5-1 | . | CASSRGGLSGNTIYF | TGCGCCAGCAGCCGGGGTGGACTTTCTGGAAACACCATATATTTT
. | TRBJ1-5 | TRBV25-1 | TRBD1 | CASGSGQLNQPQHF | TGTGCCAGCGGCTCGGGACAGCTAAATCAGCCCCAGCATTTT
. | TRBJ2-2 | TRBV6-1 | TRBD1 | CASRPPRGQVTGELFF | TGTGCCAGCAGACCCCCCAGGGGGCAAGTCACCGGGGAGCTGTTTTTT
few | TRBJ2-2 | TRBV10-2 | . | CASRRELDTGELFF | TGCGCCAGCAGGAGGGAATTGGACACCGGGGAGCTGTTTTTT
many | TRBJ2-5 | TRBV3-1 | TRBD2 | CASSQVAGGAIKTQYF | TGTGCCAGCAGCCAAGTTGCGGGGGGCGCGATCAAGACCCAGTACTTC
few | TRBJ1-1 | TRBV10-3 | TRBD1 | CAITGQEGAEAFF | TGTGCCATCACGGGACAGGAGGGAGCTGAAGCTTTCTTT
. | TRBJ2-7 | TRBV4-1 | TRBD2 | CASSREAGPTYEQYF | TGCGCCAGCAGCCGAGAAGCGGGACCTACCTACGAGCAGTACTTC
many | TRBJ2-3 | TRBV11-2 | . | CASSPQPTGTDTQYF | TGTGCCAGCAGCCCGCAACCAACAGGGACAGATACGCAGTATTTT
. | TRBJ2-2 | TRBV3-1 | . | CASSRMTGVNTGELFF | TGTGCCAGCAGCCGTATGACTGGGGTGAACACCGGGGAGCTGTTTTTT
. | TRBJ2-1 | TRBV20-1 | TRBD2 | CSYGTSNKWFF | TGCAGTTACGGGACTAGCAATAAGTGGTTCTTC
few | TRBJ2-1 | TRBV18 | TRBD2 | CASSLSGGEIYNEQFF | TGTGCCAGCTCACTTAGCGGGGGGGAGATCTACAATGAGCAGTTCTTC
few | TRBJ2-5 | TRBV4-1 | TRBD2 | CASSQTGLLAGGKETQYF | TGCGCCAGCAGCCAAACGGGGCTACTAGCGGGGGGAAAAGAGACCCAGTACTTC
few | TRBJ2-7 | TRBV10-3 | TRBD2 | CAISEGASGREVYF | TGTGCCATCAGTGAGGGAGCTAGCGGGAGAGAGGTGTACTTC
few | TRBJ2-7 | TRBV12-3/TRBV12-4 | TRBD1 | CASSWGQGLSYEQYF | TGTGCCAGCAGTTGGGGACAGGGGCTGTCCTACGAGCAGTACTTC